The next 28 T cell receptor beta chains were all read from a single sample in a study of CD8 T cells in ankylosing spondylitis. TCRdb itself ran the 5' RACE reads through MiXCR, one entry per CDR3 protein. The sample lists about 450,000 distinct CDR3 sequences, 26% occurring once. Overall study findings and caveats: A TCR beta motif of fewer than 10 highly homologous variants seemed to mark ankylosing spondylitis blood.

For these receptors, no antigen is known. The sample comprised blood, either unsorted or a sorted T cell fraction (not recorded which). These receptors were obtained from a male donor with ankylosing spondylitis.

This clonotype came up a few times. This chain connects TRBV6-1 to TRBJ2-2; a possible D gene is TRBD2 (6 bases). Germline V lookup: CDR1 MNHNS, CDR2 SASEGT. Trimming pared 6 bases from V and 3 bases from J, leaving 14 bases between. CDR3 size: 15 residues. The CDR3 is CASRSTSYHTGELFF. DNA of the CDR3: TGTGCCAGCAGAAGCACTAGCTATCACACCGGGGAGCTGTTTTTT.

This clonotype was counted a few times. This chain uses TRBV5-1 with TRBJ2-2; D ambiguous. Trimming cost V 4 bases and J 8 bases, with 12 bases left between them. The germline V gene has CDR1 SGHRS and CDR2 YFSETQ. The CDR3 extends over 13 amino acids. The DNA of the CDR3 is TGCGCCAGCAGCCTCCGTTATGGGGGGGAGCTGTTTTTT. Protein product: CASSLRYGGELFF.

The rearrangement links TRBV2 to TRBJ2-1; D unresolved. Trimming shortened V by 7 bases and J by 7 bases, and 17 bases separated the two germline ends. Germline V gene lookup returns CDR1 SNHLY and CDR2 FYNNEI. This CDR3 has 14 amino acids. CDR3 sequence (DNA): TGTGCCAGCACCCAATACTTTTCCGGGAATGAGCAGTTCTTC. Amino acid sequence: CASTQYFSGNEQFF. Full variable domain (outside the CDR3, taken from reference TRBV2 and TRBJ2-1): EPEVTQTPSHQVTQMGQEVILRCVPISNHLYFYWYRQILGQKVEFLVSFYNNEISEKSEIFDDQFSVERPDGSNFTLKIRSTKLEDSAMYFCASTQYFSGNEQFFGPGTRLTVL.

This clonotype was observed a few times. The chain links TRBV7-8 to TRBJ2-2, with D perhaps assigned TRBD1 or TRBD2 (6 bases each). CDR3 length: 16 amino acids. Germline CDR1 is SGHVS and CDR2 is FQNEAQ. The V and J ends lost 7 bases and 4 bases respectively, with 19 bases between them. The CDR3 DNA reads TGTGCCAGCACCAAATCTGGGGGGCTGGCCACCGGGGAGCTGTTTTTT. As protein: CASTKSGGLATGELFF.

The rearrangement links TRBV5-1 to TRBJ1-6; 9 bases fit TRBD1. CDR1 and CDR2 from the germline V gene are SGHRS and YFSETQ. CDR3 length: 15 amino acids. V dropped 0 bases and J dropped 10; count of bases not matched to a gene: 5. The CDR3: CASSLAGTGRSPLHF. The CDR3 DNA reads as TGCGCCAGCAGCTTGGCCGGGACAGGGAGATCACCCCTCCACTTT.

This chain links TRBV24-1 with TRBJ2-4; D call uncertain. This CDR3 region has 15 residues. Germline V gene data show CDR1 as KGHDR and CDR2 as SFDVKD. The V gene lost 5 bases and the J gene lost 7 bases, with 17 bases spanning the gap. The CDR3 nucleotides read TGTGCCACCAGTGCCCCGGACGGCATAGGGAACATTCAGTACTTC. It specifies CATSAPDGIGNIQYF.

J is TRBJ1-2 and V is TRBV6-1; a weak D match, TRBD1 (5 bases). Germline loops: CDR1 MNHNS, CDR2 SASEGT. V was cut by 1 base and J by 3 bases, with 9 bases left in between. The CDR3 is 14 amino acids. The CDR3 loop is CASSEDQGYYGYTF. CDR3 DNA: TGTGCCAGCAGTGAAGATCAGGGTTACTATGGCTACACCTTC.

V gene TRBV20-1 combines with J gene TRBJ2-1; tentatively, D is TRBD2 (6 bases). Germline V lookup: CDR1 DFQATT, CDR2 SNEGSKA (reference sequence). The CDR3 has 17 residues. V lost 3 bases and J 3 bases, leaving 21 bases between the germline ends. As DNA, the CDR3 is TGCAGTGCTAGTGGGAGACTAGGGCGGTTGAACTACAATGAGCAGTTCTTC. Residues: CSASGRLGRLNYNEQFF.

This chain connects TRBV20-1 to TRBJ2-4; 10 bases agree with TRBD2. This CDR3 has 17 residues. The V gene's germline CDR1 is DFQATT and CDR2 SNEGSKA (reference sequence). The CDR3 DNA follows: TGCATCGCTAGGAGTCCGGGACTAGCGTTAGCCAAAAACATTCAGTACTTC. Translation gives CIARSPGLALAKNIQYF.

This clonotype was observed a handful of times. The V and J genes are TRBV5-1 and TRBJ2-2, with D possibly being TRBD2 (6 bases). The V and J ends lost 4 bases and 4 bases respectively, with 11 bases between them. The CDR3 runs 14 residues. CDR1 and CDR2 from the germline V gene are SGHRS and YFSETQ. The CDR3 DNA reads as TGCGCCAGCAGCACCCGGGACTCCACCGGGGAGCTGTTTTTT. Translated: CASSTRDSTGELFF.

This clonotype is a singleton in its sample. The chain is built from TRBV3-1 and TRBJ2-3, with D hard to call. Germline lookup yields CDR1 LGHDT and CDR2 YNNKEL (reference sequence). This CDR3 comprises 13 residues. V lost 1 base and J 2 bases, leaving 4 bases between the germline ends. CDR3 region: CASSQALTDTQYF. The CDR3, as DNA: TGTGCCAGCAGCCAAGCCCTCACAGATACGCAGTATTTT.

CDR3 protein: CASSRQSYEQYV. CDR3 bases: TGTGCCAGCTCAAGACAGAGCTACGAGCAGTACGTC. This chain uses TRBV2 with TRBJ2-7; TRBD1 is a possible D gene (5 bases). Trimming shortened V by 8 bases and J by 3 bases, and 11 bases separated the two germline ends. Germline CDR1 is SNHLY and CDR2 is FYNNEI. This CDR3 spans 12 amino acids.

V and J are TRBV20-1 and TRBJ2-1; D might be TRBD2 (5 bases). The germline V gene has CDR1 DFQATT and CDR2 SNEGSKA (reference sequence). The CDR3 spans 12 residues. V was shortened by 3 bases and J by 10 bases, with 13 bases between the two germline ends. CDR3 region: CSASSGSEEQFF. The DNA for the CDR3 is TGCAGTGCTAGTAGTGGGAGTGAAGAGCAGTTCTTC.

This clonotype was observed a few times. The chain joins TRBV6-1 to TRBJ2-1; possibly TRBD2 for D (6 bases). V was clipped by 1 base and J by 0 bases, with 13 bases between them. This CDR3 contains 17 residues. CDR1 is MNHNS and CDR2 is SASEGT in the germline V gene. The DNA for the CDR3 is TGTGCCAGCAGTGAAGTTAGTAGCGGCAGCTCCTACAATGAGCAGTTCTTC. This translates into CASSEVSSGSSYNEQFF.

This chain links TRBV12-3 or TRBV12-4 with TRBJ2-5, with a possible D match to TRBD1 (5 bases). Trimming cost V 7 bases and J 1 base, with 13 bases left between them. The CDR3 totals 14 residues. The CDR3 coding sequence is TGTGCCAGCACCCTGACAGTGATCCAAGAGACCCAGTACTTC. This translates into CASTLTVIQETQYF.

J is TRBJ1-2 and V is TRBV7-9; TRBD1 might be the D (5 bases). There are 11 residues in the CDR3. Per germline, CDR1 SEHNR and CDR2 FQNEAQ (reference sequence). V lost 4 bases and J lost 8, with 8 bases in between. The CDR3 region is CASSSGRGYTF. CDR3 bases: TGTGCCAGCAGCTCGGGGCGAGGCTACACCTTC.

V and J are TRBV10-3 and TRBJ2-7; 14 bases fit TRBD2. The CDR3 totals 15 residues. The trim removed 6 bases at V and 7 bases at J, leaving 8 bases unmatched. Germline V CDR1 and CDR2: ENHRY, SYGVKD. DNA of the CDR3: TGTGCCATCAGCCCGGGACTAGCGGGGGAAGGAGAGCAGTACTTC. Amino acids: CAISPGLAGEGEQYF.

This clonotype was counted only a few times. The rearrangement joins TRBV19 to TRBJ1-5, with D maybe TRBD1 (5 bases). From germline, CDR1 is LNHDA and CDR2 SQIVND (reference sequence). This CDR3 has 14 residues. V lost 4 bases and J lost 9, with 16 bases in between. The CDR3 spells CASSKGPFSTPQHF. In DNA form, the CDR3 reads TGTGCCAGTAGTAAGGGGCCTTTTAGTACGCCCCAGCATTTT.

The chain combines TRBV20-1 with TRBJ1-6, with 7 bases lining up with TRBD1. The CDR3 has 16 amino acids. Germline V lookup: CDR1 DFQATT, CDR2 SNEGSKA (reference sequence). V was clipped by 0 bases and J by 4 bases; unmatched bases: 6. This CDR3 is CSARDWDRSYNSPLHF. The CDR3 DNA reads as TGCAGTGCTAGAGATTGGGACAGATCTTATAATTCACCCCTCCACTTT.

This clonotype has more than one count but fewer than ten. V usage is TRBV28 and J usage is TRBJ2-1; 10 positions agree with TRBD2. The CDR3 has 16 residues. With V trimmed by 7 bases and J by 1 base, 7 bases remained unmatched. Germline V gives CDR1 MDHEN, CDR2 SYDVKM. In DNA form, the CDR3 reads TGTGCCAGCATTTACGCAGCGGGAGGGTCCTACAATGAGCAGTTCTTC. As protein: CASIYAAGGSYNEQFF. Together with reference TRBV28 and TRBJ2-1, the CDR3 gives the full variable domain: DVKVTQSSRYLVKRTGEKVFLECVQDMDHENMFWYRQDPGLGLRLIYFSYDVKMKEKGDIPEGYSVSREKKERFSLILESASTNQTSMYLCASIYAAGGSYNEQFFGPGTRLTVL.

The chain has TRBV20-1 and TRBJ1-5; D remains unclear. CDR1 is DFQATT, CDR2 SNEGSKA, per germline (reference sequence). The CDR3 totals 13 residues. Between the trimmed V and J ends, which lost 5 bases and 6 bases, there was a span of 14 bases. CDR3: CSASQAGGQPQHF. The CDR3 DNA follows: TGCAGTGCTTCCCAAGCAGGAGGTCAGCCCCAGCATTTT.

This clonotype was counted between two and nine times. As DNA, the CDR3 is TGTGCCAGCAGTTCCCGGGACTGGGTTAAAGAGACCCAGTACTTC. Its protein product is CASSSRDWVKETQYF. This chain connects TRBV12-3 or TRBV12-4 to TRBJ2-5; D might be TRBD2 (6 bases). The CDR3 is 15 amino acids. The germline V and J ends were trimmed by 4 bases and 3 bases, with 15 bases remaining between them.

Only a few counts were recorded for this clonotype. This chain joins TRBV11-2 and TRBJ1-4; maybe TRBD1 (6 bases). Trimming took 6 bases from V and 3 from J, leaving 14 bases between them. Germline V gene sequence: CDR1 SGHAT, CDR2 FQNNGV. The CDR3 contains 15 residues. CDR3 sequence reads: CASSFKGEANEKLFF. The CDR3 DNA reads TGTGCCAGCAGTTTCAAGGGGGAGGCTAATGAAAAACTGTTTTTT.

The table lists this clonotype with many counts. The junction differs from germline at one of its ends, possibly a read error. The CDR3 protein is CASSLEGNSEAFF. In DNA, the CDR3 is TGCGCCAGCAGCTTGGAAGGGAACTCTGAAGCTTTCTTT. The V call is TRBV5-1, the J call TRBJ1-1; no definite D call. This CDR3 is 13 amino acids long. Germline CDR1 SGHRS, CDR2 YFSETQ.

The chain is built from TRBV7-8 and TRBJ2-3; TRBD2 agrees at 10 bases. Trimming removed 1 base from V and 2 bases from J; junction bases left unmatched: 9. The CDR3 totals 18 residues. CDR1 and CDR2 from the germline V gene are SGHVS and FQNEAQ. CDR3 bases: TGTGCCAGCAGCTTAGTAGGACTAGCGGCGGGGGTCACAGATACGCAGTATTTT. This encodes CASSLVGLAAGVTDTQYF.

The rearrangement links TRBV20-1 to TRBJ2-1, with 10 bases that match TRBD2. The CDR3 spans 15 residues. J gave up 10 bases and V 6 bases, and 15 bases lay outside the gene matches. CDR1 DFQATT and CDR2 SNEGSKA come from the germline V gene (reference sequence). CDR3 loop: CSAERMTSGWKEQFF. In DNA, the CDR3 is TGCAGTGCGGAAAGGATGACTAGCGGGTGGAAAGAGCAGTTCTTC.

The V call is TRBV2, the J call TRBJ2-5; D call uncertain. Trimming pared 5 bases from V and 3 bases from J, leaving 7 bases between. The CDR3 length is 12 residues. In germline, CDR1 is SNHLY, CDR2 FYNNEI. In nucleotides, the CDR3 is TGTGCCAGCAGTTACGGTAAAGAGACCCAGTACTTC. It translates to CASSYGKETQYF.

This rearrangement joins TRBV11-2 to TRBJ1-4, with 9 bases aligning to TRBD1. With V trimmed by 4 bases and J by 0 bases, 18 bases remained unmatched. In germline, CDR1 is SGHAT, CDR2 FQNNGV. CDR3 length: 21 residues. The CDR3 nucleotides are TGTGCCAGCAGCTCCCGGACAGGGGCTTCACCCGGAGGAGCAACTAATGAAAAACTGTTTTTT. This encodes CASSSRTGASPGGATNEKLFF.